The 6 T cell receptor beta chains listed next were all sequenced from one sample in a study of cytomegalovirus exposure and HLA in healthy donors listed by TCRdb under 2017. The library was prepared using the immunoSEQ multiplex PCR assay. A mixture of 60 forward primers for TCR Vbeta segments and 13 reverse primers for TCR Jbeta segments was used in the multiplex PCR. TCRdb re-hosts the immuneACCESS table, in-frame sequences only. Its copies lack some clones; in the studies checked, an unresolved V gene accounts for under half of them, and the cause for the rest is not known. The sample table records about 75,000 clones. The ten top clones hold approximately 2.7% of the sample. The sample consisted of PBMCs. The receptors here all came from a man aged 40-50 years in good health and CMV-seronegative.

The V and J genes are TRBV6-1 and TRBJ2-7, with TRBD1 identical over 11 bases. The V gene's germline CDR1 is MNHNS and CDR2 SASEGT. This CDR3 comprises 15 residues. After removal of 4 bases from V and 6 bases from J, the junction contained 8 bases not matched to a gene. Here the CDR3 reads CASSADGTGGSEQYF. CDR3 bases: TGTGCCAGCAGTGCAGACGGGACAGGGGGGAGCGAGCAGTACTTC.

J is TRBJ2-2 and V is TRBV7-9; 14 nucleotides agree with TRBD2. The CDR3 runs to 18 residues. Germline CDR1 reads SEHNR; CDR2 reads FQNEAQ (reference sequence). Unmatched junction bases numbered 6, after V lost 5 bases and J lost 1 base. CDR3 in amino acids: CASSLSGTSGGNTGELFF. The CDR3 DNA follows: TGTGCCAGCAGCCTATCCGGGACTAGCGGGGGGAACACCGGGGAGCTGTTTTTT.

As to this clone: Other DNA sequences in this specimen translate into the identical CDR3. This chain joins TRBV6-1 and TRBJ1-2, with D uncertain. The V and J ends lost 3 bases and 7 bases respectively, with 12 bases between them. The germline V gene encodes CDR1 MNHNS and CDR2 SASEGT. This CDR3 is 13 amino acids long. CDR3 sequence: CASSEASRAGYTF. The CDR3 DNA reads TGTGCCAGCAGTGAGGCGTCGAGGGCTGGCTACACCTTC.

The V call is TRBV13, the J call TRBJ1-4, with 9 bases identical to TRBD1. Germline values: CDR1 PRHDT, CDR2 FYEKMQ (reference sequence). The V and J ends lost 5 bases and 3 bases, in that order; junction bases with no gene match: 7. CDR3 length equals 16 residues. CDR3 amino acids: CASSERQGDSNEKLFF. The CDR3 region has the DNA TGTGCCAGCAGCGAGCGACAGGGGGATTCTAATGAAAAACTGTTTTTT.

The chain employs TRBV5-6 and TRBJ2-5; 11 nucleotides agree with TRBD1. TRBJ2-7 explains the end of the DNA better; the J call may be wrong. This CDR3 is 14 amino acids long. Germline values: CDR1 SGHDT, CDR2 YYEEEE. CDR3 DNA: TGTGCCAGCAGCCCGGGACAGGGGGCCTACGAGCAGTACTTC. This codes for CASSPGQGAYEQYF.

This chain connects TRBV6-6 to TRBJ2-7, with 10 bases aligning to TRBD1. Germline V gene sequence: CDR1 MNHNY, CDR2 SVGAGI (reference sequence). After removal of 5 bases from V and 7 bases from J, the junction contained 11 bases not matched to a gene. The CDR3 runs 15 residues. The CDR3 DNA reads as TGTGCCAGCAGTACACGGCGGGGACAGGGGATGGAGCAGTACTTC. Translated: CASSTRRGQGMEQYF.